Shown below are 5 T cell receptor beta chains from a single sample sequenced in a study of T cells in Graves' hyperthyroidism and ophthalmopathy. There were TCR beta CDR3 regions amplified from RNA transcripts. First-round RT-PCR with HTBI primers amplified the TCR CDR3 region. TCRdb reanalysed the multiplex PCR reads using MiXCR and keeps one entry per CDR3 protein. The profile covers a few hundred thousand distinct CDR3 sequences, with 11% to 15% appearing a single time and 5% to 7% taken by the ten largest. Sequenced material: blood. The receptors shown here come from a woman aged 25-40 years with Graves' hyperthyroidism that later progressed to Graves' ophthalmopathy.

This clonotype was recorded at least ten times. In DNA form, the CDR3 reads TGTGCCAGCAGTTTTTGGATTAGTCCAAGAAGCTCCTACGAGCAGTACTTC. Translated, it gives CASSFWISPRSSYEQYF. The chain couples TRBV12-3 or TRBV12-4 to TRBJ2-7, with D uncertain. Trimming cost V 3 bases and J 0 bases, with 18 bases left between them. The CDR3 length is 17 residues.

This clonotype was recorded a few times. J is TRBJ2-3 and V is TRBV5-1; a possible D gene is TRBD2 (5 bases). There are 17 residues in the CDR3. Per germline, CDR1 SGHRS and CDR2 YFSETQ. V was cut by 4 bases and J by 2 bases, with 20 bases left in between. DNA of the CDR3: TGCGCCAGCAGCCCCCCCCTTAGCGCGGAATTCACAGATACGCAGTATTTT. It encodes CASSPPLSAEFTDTQYF.

This clonotype was recorded many times. The J gene is TRBJ1-1, the V gene TRBV30; D remains unclear. Germline values: CDR1 GTSNPN, CDR2 SVGIG (reference sequence). The CDR3 has 13 amino acids. V shed 4 bases and J shed 4 bases, with 13 bases lying between them. This chain's CDR3 is CAWKRGGPTEAFF. In DNA, the CDR3 is TGTGCCTGGAAACGAGGAGGGCCCACTGAAGCTTTCTTT.

At least ten counts were recorded for this clonotype. The chain carries TRBV5-1 and TRBJ2-6; D unresolved. The germline V gene encodes CDR1 SGHRS and CDR2 YFSETQ. The CDR3 extends over 15 amino acids. Trimming took off 4 bases at V and 0 bases at J, with 8 bases between the two ends. CDR3 nucleotide sequence: TGCGCCAGCAGCATCGGTTCCTCTGGGGCCAACGTCCTGACTTTC. Its translation: CASSIGSSGANVLTF.

This clonotype was observed many times. The V and J genes are TRBV27 and TRBJ2-2; either TRBD1 or TRBD2 may supply D (5 bases each). The length of the CDR3 is 13 residues. From germline, CDR1 is MNHEY and CDR2 SMNVEV (reference sequence). V was cut by 6 bases and J by 6 bases, with 11 bases left in between. The DNA of the CDR3 is TGTGCCAGCAGCTCAAGAGGGGCCGGGGAGCTGTTTTTT. Protein: CASSSRGAGELFF.